This TCR beta chain appears in the sequencing data of a study of T cell responses to AZD1222 COVID-19 vaccine. About this clone: Its specificity is not known.

Study conclusions and caveats: Donor demographics were predominantly white British with a female majority; clonal diversity may be underestimated. Along spike, vaccine-associated CD4 TCRs were found throughout, with dominance at 160-218 and 743-854.

Data came from immunoSEQ multiplex PCR; TCRdb stores just in-frame clones and leaves some out. The table has approximately 260,000 clones, roughly 93% seen once; the top ten hold less than 0.65%. Looked up from germline, CDR1 is LNHDA and CDR2 is SQIVND (reference sequence). Trimming removed 7 bases at V and 4 bases at J, with 16 bases between. The CDR3 sequence is 14 residues long. The rearrangement joins TRBV19 to TRBJ1-2, with a possible D match to TRBD1 (6 bases). This TCR was recovered from an adult in good health. Material: peripheral blood, obtained on day 0 of AZD1222 vaccination. In nucleotides, the CDR3 is TGTGCCAGTACCGTAGCTACAGGGAGCTATGGCTACACCTTC. Protein: CASTVATGSYGYTF.